This entry lists 21 T cell receptor beta chains sequenced from one sample in a study of breast tumors, draining lymph nodes, adjacent tissues. TCRdb re-derived calls from the multiplex PCR reads in MiXCR, one entry per CDR3 protein. The data hold about 9,600 distinct CDR3 sequences, with 35% to 55% observed a single time. Input material: tumor-adjacent breast tissue. These receptors came from a female donor with breast cancer. Some clones in this sample may be carry-over from other donors' samples.

This clonotype counts as medium-sized. J is TRBJ2-1 and V is TRBV2, with 15 bases that match TRBD2. Germline CDR1 SNHLY, CDR2 FYNNEI. The junction had 3 bases not matched to a gene; V was cut back by 5 bases and J by 7 bases. This CDR3 is built from 15 residues. CDR3 protein: CASSRTSGRGNEQFF. In DNA, the CDR3 is TGTGCCAGCAGTAGGACTAGCGGGAGGGGGAATGAGCAGTTCTTC.

The sample holds many counts of this clonotype. CDR3 sequence: CSARFLVETASEETQYF. The CDR3 DNA reads TGCAGTGCTAGATTTCTAGTTGAGACCGCCTCCGAGGAGACCCAGTACTTC. The chain carries TRBV20-1 and TRBJ2-5; D gene uncertain. The germline CDR1 and CDR2 sequences are DFQATT and SNEGSKA (reference sequence). The CDR3 is 17 amino acids. Trimming removed 2 bases at V and 5 bases at J, with 24 bases between.

This clonotype is medium-sized in the sample. This chain links TRBV2 with TRBJ1-3; TRBD1 matches at 7 bases. Germline CDR1 reads SNHLY; CDR2 reads FYNNEI. The J segment lost 4 bases and the V segment lost 6 bases, leaving 18 bases of the junction unmatched. This CDR3 is built from 18 residues. As DNA, the CDR3 is TGTGCCAGCAGCGGCATATCGTTGGACAGGTTTGAGGGAAACACCATATATTTT. Protein sequence: CASSGISLDRFEGNTIYF.

This clonotype has only a few counts. The chain couples TRBV28 to TRBJ1-5; TRBD1 might be the D (6 bases). The CDR3 contains 17 residues. V gave up 5 bases and J gave up 6 bases, with 23 bases separating them. Germline V gene data show CDR1 as MDHEN and CDR2 as SYDVKM. CDR3: CASSPQNPRGGGQPQHF. DNA of the CDR3: TGTGCCAGCAGTCCACAAAACCCCCGGGGGGGCGGTCAGCCCCAGCATTTT.

About this clonotype itself: At one of its ends the junction is not consistent with the germline gene, which may arise from a read error. The chain joins TRBV4-3 to TRBJ2-7, with D unresolved. The CDR3 length is 13 residues. Germline CDR1 LGHNA, CDR2 YSLEER. The CDR3 nucleotides are TGCGCCTGCAGCGTTGGCTACTCCTACGAGCAGTACTTC. Amino acids: CACSVGYSYEQYF.

The chain uses TRBV12-5 and TRBJ2-7; no firm D call. CDR1 and CDR2 (germline): LGHNT, FRNRAP. V was pared by 5 bases and J by 3 bases, with 11 bases between. This CDR3 is 13 amino acids long. Here the CDR3 DNA reads TGTGCTAGTGGTACCCGCGCCCACTACGAGCAGTACTTC. As protein: CASGTRAHYEQYF.

This clonotype was counted many times. The V call is TRBV19, the J call TRBJ2-1, with TRBD2 as a possible D gene (5 bases). Germline V gene data show CDR1 as LNHDA and CDR2 as SQIVND (reference sequence). Trimming left V 6 bases short and J 6 bases short, with 15 bases between. The CDR3 extends over 14 amino acids. The CDR3 reads CASSHGSGFNEQFF. The CDR3 coding sequence is TGTGCCAGTAGCCACGGGTCGGGGTTCAATGAGCAGTTCTTC.

In its sample, this clonotype is medium-sized (0.01 to 0.1%). No conserved phenylalanine or tryptophan is present at the end of the CDR3, so a read error is the likely explanation. The limits of the CDR3 on the DNA are not certain, so only TCRdb's listed CDR3 is given. The chain combines TRBV2 with TRBJ2-7; TRBD1 is the table's D call, not checked against the DNA. Per the germline V gene, CDR1 is SNHLY and CDR2 is FYNNEI. Including both end residues, the CDR3 is 11 amino acids long. The chain's CDR3 is CASSDRAEDWC.

The V call is TRBV5-6, the J call TRBJ1-1; TRBD1 agrees at 9 bases. Trimming took 2 bases from V and 4 from J; bases not matched to a gene: 6. The CDR3 covers 15 residues. Germline V CDR1 and CDR2: SGHDT, YYEEEE. CDR3: CASSFGTGSGTEAFF. The CDR3 DNA reads TGTGCCAGCAGCTTCGGGACAGGGTCGGGCACTGAAGCTTTCTTT.

The rearrangement links TRBV20-1 to TRBJ2-3, with a possible D match to TRBD2 (6 bases). The CDR3 has 15 residues. Germline V gene sequence: CDR1 DFQATT, CDR2 SNEGSKA (reference sequence). V was shortened by 3 bases and J by 0 bases, with 13 bases between the two germline ends. CDR3 sequence: CSARRSSASTDTQYF. The CDR3 region has the DNA TGCAGTGCTAGGAGGTCTAGCGCAAGCACAGATACGCAGTATTTT.

This clonotype is categorized as medium-sized. The genes are TRBV4-1 and TRBJ1-2; 8 bases are a match to TRBD1. CDR1 and CDR2 from the germline V gene are MGHRA and YSYEKL. The CDR3 is 15 amino acids. V was pared by 3 bases and J by 4 bases, with 7 bases of the junction left unmatched. The CDR3 bases are TGCGCCAGCAGCCACGACAGGGGCGAAATCTATGGCTACACCTTC. Protein product: CASSHDRGEIYGYTF.

The sample holds one count of this clonotype. The chain recombines TRBV6-5 with TRBJ2-3; 16 nucleotides line up with TRBD2. The germline gives CDR1 MNHEY, CDR2 SVGAGI. V lost 0 bases to trimming and J lost 4 bases; unmatched junction nucleotides: 4. The CDR3 is 18 residues long. The CDR3 spells CASSYSGLAGGGADTQYF. The CDR3 bases are TGTGCCAGCAGTTACTCGGGACTAGCGGGGGGGGGGGCAGATACGCAGTATTTT.

This clonotype was recorded at least ten times. V and J are TRBV28 and TRBJ1-5, with D maybe TRBD1 (6 bases). This CDR3 is 13 amino acids long. Trimming removed 6 bases from V and 7 bases from J, with 13 bases in between. Looked up from germline, CDR1 is MDHEN and CDR2 is SYDVKM. DNA for the CDR3: TGTGCCAGCAGATCAGGGGCTTCCCAGCCCCAGCATTTT. Amino acids: CASRSGASQPQHF. Complete variable domain (other parts from reference TRBV28 and TRBJ1-5): DVKVTQSSRYLVKRTGEKVFLECVQDMDHENMFWYRQDPGLGLRLIYFSYDVKMKEKGDIPEGYSVSREKKERFSLILESASTNQTSMYLCASRSGASQPQHFGDGTRLSIL.

This clonotype was seen more than once but under ten times. The gene calls are TRBV2 and TRBJ2-7; the match to TRBD2 covers 7 bases. This CDR3 is built from 15 residues. Germline V CDR1 and CDR2: SNHLY, FYNNEI. Unmatched junction bases numbered 7, after V lost 4 bases and J lost 1 base. The CDR3 DNA sequence: TGTGCCAGCAGTGGAGCGGGGAGCCGGTCCTACGAGCAGTACTTC. It is translated as CASSGAGSRSYEQYF.

There are many counts of this clonotype. The rearrangement links TRBV29-1 to TRBJ2-5; 10 positions match TRBD2. The CDR3 totals 15 residues. CDR1 and CDR2 from the germline V gene are SQVTM and ANQGSEA. J gave up 5 bases and V 4 bases, and 10 bases lay outside the gene matches. The CDR3 coding sequence is TGCAGCGTTGGCCTAGCGGGAGTAGTTGCCGAGACCCAGTACTTC. The encoded protein is CSVGLAGVVAETQYF.

Concerning this clonotype itself: A read error is possible here, since a much larger clone lies one base away. The chain couples TRBV28 to TRBJ2-7; D possibly matches TRBD1 or TRBD2 (5 bases each). Trimming removed 3 bases at V and 2 bases at J, with 17 bases between. The CDR3 totals 16 residues. The germline CDR1 and CDR2 sequences are MDHEN and SYDVKM. This CDR3 reads CASSFKFGTDAYEQYF. The CDR3, as DNA: TGTGCCAGCAGTTTCAAATTCGGGACGGATGCCTACGAGCAGTACTTC.

In its sample, this clonotype is medium-sized (0.01 to 0.1%). In DNA form, the CDR3 reads TGTGCCAGCAGCCAATCATGGGCAGAGAGGTACGAGCAGTACTTC. Translated: CASSQSWAERYEQYF. The J gene is TRBJ2-7, the V gene TRBV4-2; D uncertain. This CDR3 spans 15 amino acids. Looked up from germline, CDR1 is LGHNA and CDR2 is YNFKEQ. V gave up 2 bases and J gave up 4 bases, with 15 bases separating them.

This clonotype was counted between two and nine times. The chain has TRBV29-1 and TRBJ1-1; TRBD1 aligns across 8 bases. After removal of 6 bases from V and 11 bases from J, the junction contained 11 bases not matched to a gene. The CDR3 is 12 amino acids. CDR1 and CDR2 (germline): SQVTM, ANQGSEA. Written as DNA, the CDR3 is TGCAGCGTGGGCGGGACAGGAGTGGGGGCTTTCTTT. The encoded protein is CSVGGTGVGAFF. The complete variable domain, with remaining parts taken from reference TRBV29-1 and TRBJ1-1, reads SAVISQKPSRDICQRGTSLTIQCQVDSQVTMMFWYRQQPGQSLTLIATANQGSEATYESGFVIDKFPISRPNLTFSTLTVSNMSPEDSSIYLCSVGGTGVGAFFGQGTRLTVV.

By share, this clonotype counts as medium-sized. This chain uses TRBV13 with TRBJ2-7, with D tentatively TRBD1 (6 bases). CDR1 and CDR2 from the germline V gene are PRHDT and FYEKMQ (reference sequence). The V and J ends lost 2 bases and 5 bases respectively, with 16 bases between them. The CDR3 sequence is 15 residues long. The CDR3 loop is CASSLSPTGANEQYF. The CDR3 nucleotides are TGTGCCAGCAGCTTATCGCCGACAGGAGCTAACGAGCAGTACTTC.

This clonotype was observed at least ten times. The rearrangement uses TRBV7-2 and TRBJ2-3; TRBD2 is a possible D gene (6 bases). Germline values: CDR1 SGHTA, CDR2 FQGNSA. Trimming removed 0 bases at V and 6 bases at J, with 19 bases between. The CDR3 runs 17 residues. For the CDR3, the DNA is TGTGCCAGCAGCTTAGCGGTGGTCCTAGCGAGCGCGGATACGCAGTATTTT. It encodes CASSLAVVLASADTQYF.

In this sample, this clonotype is medium-sized (0.01 to 0.1%). This chain uses TRBV7-3 with TRBJ2-1; no clear D. With 2 bases removed from V and 5 bases from J, the gap between germline ends came to 7 bases. Germline-derived CDR1 and CDR2 are SGHTA and FQGTGA. CDR3 length: 13 residues. CDR3 nucleotides: TGTGCCAGCAGCTTAGGTCCGGACAATGAGCAGTTCTTC. It codes for CASSLGPDNEQFF.